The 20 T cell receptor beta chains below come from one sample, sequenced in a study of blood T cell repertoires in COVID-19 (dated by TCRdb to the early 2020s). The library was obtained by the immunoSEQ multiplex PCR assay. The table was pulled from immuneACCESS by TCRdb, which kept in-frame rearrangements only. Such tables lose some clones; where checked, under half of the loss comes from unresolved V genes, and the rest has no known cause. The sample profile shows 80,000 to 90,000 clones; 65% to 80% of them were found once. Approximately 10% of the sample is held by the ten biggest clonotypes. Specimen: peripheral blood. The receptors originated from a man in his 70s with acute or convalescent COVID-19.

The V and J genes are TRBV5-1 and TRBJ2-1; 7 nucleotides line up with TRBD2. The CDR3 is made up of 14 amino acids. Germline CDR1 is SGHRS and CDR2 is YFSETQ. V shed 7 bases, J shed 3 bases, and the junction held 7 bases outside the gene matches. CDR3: CASGDGGNYNEQFF. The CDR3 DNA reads TGCGCCAGCGGTGACGGGGGGAACTACAATGAGCAGTTCTTC.

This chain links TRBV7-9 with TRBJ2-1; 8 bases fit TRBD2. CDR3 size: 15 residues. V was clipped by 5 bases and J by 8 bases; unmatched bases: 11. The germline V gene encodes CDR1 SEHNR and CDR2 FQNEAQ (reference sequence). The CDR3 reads CASSPPRTSLDEQFF. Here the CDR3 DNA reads TGTGCCAGCAGCCCGCCAAGGACTAGCCTCGATGAGCAGTTCTTC.

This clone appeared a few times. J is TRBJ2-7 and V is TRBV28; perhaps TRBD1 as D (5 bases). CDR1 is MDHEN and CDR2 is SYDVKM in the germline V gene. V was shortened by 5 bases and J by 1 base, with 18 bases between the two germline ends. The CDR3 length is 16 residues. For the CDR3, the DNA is TGTGCCAGCAGTCCCCTCTTAAGGGGAAGATCCTACGAGCAGTACTTC. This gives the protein CASSPLLRGRSYEQYF.

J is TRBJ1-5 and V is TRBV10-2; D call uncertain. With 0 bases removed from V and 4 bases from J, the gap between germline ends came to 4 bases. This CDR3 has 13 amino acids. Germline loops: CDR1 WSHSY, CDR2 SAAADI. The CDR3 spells CASSESLNQPQHF. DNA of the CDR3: TGCGCCAGCAGTGAGTCCTTGAATCAGCCCCAGCATTTT.

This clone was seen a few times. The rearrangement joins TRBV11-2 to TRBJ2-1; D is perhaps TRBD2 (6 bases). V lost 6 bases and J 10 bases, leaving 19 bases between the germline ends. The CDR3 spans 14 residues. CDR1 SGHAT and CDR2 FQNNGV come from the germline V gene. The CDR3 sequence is CASRLGGGVSEQFF. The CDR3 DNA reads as TGTGCCAGCAGACTAGGAGGAGGGGTGAGCGAGCAGTTCTTC.

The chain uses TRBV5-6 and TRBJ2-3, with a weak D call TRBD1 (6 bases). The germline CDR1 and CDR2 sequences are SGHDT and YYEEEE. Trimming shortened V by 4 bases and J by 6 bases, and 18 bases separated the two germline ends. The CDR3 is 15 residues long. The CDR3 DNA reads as TGTGCCAGCAGCCCGTCGACAGGTCTGGTGGATACGCAGTATTTT. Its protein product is CASSPSTGLVDTQYF.

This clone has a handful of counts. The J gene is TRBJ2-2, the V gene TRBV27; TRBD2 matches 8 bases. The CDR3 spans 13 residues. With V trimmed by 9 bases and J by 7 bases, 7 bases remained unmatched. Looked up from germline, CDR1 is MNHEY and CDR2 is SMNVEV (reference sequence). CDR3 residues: CASRTSLNGELFF. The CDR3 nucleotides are TGTGCCAGTCGGACTAGCTTAAACGGGGAGCTGTTTTTT.

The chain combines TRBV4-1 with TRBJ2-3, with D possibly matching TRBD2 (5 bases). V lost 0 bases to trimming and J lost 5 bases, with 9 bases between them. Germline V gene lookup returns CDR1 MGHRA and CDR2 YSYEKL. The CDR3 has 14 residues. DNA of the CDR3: TGCGCCAGCAGCCAAGAGTCGGGGTTAGATACGCAGTATTTT. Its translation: CASSQESGLDTQYF.

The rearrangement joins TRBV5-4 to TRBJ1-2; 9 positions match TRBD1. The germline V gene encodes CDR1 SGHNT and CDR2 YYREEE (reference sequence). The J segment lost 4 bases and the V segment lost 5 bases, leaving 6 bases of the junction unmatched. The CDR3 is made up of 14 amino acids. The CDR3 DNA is TGTGCCAGCAGAGAAGACAGGGGGACCTATGGCTACACCTTC. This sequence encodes CASREDRGTYGYTF.

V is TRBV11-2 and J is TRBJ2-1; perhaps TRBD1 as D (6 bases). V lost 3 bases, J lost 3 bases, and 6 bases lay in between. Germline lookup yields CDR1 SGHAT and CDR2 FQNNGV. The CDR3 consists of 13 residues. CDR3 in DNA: TGTGCCAGCAGCTTGGACAGCTACAATGAGCAGTTCTTC. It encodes CASSLDSYNEQFF.

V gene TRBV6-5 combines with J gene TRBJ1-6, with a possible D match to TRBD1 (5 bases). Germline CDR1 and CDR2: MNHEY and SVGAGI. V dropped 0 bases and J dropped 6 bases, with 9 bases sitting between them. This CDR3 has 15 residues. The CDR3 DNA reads TGTGCCAGCAGTTACTCGAGACAGATTAATTCACCCCTCCACTTT. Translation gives CASSYSRQINSPLHF.

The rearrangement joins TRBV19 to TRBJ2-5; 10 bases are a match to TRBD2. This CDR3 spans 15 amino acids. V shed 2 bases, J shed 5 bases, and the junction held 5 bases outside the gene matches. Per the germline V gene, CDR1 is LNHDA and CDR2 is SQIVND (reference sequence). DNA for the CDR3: TGTGCCAGTAGTATACTAGCGGGGGACCCCGAGACCCAGTACTTC. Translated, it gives CASSILAGDPETQYF. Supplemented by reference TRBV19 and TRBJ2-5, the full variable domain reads DGGITQSPKYLFRKEGQNVTLSCEQNLNHDAMYWYRQDPGQGLRLIYYSQIVNDFQKGDIAEGYSVSREKKESFPLTVTSAQKNPTAFYLCASSILAGDPETQYFGPGTRLLVL.

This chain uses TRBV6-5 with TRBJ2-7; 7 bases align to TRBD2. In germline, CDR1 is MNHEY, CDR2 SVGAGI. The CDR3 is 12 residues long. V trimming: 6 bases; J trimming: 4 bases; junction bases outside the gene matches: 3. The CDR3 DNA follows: TGTGCCAGCAGCCTCGGGAGGTACGAGCAGTACTTC. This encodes CASSLGRYEQYF.

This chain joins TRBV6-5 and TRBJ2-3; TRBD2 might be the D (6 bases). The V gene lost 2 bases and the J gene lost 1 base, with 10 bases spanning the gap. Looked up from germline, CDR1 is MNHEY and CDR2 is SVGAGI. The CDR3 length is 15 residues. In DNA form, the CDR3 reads TGTGCCAGCAGTTACCGGGCTAGCGGCACAGATACGCAGTATTTT. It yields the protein CASSYRASGTDTQYF.

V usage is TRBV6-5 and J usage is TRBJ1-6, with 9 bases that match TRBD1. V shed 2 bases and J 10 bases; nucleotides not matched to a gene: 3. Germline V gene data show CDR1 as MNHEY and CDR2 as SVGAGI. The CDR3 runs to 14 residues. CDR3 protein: CASSYGTGMSPLHF. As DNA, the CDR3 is TGTGCCAGCAGTTACGGGACAGGGATGTCACCCCTCCACTTT.

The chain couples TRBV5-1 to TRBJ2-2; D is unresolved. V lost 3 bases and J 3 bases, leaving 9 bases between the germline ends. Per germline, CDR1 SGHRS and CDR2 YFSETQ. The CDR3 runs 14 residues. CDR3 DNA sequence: TGCGCCAGCAGCTCCGACACCGACACCGGGGAGCTGTTTTTT. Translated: CASSSDTDTGELFF.

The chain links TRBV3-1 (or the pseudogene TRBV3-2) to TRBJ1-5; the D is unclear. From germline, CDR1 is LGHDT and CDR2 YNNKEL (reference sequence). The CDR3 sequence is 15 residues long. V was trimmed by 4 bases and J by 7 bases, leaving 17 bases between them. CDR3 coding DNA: TGTGCCAGCAGCCTAGGGCCGGGAAAAGGGCAGCCCCAGCATTTT. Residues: CASSLGPGKGQPQHF.

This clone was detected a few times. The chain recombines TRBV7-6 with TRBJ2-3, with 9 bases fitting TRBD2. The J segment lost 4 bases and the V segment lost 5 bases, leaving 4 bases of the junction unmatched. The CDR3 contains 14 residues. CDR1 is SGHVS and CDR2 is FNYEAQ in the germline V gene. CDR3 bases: TGTGCCAGCAGCCTTAGCGGGGGTCCAGATACGCAGTATTTT. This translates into CASSLSGGPDTQYF.

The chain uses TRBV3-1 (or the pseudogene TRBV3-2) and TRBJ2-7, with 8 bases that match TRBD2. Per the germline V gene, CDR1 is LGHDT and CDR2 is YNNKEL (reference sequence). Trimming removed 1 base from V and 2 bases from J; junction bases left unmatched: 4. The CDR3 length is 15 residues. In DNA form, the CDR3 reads TGTGCCAGCAGCCAAGTTATTAGCGGGGCCTACGAGCAGTACTTC. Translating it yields CASSQVISGAYEQYF.

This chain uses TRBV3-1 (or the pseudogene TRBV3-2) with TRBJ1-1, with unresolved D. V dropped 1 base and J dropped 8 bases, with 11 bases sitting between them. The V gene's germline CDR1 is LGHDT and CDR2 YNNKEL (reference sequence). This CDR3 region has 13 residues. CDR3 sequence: CASSQGEGVEAFF. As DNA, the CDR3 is TGTGCCAGCAGCCAAGGGGAGGGCGTCGAAGCTTTCTTT.